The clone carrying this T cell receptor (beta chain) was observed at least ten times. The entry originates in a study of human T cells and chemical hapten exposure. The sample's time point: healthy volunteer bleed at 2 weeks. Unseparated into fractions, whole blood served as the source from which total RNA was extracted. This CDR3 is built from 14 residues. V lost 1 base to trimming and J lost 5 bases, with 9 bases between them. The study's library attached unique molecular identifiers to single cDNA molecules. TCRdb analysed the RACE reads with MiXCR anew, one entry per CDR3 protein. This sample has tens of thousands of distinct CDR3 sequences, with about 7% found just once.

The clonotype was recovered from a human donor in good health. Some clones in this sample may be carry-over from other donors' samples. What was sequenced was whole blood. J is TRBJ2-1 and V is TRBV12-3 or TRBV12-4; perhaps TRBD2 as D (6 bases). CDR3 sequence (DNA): TGTGCCAGCAGTTTAGGCGGGGTTAACAATGAGCAGTTCTTC. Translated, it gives CASSLGGVNNEQFF.